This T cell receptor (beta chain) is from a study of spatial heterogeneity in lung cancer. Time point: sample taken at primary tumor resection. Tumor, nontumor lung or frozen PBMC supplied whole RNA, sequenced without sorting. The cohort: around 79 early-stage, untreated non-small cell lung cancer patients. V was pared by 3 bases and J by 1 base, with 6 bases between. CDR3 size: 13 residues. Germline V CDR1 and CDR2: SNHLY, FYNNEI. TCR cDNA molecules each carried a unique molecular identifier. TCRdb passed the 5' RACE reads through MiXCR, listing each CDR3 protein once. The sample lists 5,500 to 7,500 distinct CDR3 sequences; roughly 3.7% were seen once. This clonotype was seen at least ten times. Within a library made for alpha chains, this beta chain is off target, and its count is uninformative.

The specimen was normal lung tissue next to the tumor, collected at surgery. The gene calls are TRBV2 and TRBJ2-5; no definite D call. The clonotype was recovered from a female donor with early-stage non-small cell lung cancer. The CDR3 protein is CASSEGIQETQYF. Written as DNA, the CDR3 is TGTGCCAGCAGTGAGGGAATCCAAGAGACCCAGTACTTC.